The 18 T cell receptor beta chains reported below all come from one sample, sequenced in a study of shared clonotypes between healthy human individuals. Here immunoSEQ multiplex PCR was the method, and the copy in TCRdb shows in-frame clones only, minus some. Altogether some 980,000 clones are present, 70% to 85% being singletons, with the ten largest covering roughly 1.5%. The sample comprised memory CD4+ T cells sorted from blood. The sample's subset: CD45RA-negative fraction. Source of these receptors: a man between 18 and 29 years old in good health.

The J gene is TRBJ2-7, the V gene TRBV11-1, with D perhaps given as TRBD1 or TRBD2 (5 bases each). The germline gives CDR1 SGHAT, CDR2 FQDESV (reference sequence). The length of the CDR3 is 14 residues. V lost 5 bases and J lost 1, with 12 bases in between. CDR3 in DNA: TGTGCCAGCAGCGTGCCGGGACCATCCTACGAGCAGTACTTC. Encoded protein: CASSVPGPSYEQYF.

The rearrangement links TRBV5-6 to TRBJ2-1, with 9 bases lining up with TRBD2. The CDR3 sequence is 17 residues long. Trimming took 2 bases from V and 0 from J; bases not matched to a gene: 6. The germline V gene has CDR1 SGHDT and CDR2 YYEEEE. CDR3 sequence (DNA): TGTGCCAGCAGCTTCTCAGCGGGAGGAACCTCCTACAATGAGCAGTTCTTC. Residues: CASSFSAGGTSYNEQFF.

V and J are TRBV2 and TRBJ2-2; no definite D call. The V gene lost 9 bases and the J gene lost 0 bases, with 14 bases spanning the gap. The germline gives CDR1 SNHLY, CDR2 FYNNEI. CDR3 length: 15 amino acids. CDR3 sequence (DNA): TGTGCCAGTAGGGTCGCGGATGCGAACACCGGGGAGCTGTTTTTT. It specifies CASRVADANTGELFF. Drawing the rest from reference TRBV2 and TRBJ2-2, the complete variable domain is EPEVTQTPSHQVTQMGQEVILRCVPISNHLYFYWYRQILGQKVEFLVSFYNNEISEKSEIFDDQFSVERPDGSNFTLKIRSTKLEDSAMYFCASRVADANTGELFFGEGSRLTVL.

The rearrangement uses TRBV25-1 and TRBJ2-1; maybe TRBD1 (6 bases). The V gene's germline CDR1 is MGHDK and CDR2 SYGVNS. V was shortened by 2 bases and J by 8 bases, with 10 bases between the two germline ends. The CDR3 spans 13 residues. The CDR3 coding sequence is TGTGCCAGCAGTGAACCAGGGGACGATGAGCAGTTCTTC. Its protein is CASSEPGDDEQFF. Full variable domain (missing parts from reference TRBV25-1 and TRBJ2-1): EADIYQTPRYLVIGTGKKITLECSQTMGHDKMYWYQQDPGMELHLIHYSYGVNSTEKGDLSSESTVSRIRTEHFPLTLESARPSHTSQYLCASSEPGDDEQFFGPGTRLTVL.

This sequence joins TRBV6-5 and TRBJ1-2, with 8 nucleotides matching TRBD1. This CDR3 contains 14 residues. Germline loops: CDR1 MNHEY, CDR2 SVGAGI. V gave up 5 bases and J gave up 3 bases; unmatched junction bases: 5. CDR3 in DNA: TGTGCCAGCAGTCGCCAGGGGGCACACTATGGCTACACCTTC. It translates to CASSRQGAHYGYTF.

CDR3 nucleotides: TGTGCCAGCAGCAACGGACAGCGAACCTACGAGCAGTACTTC. This gives the protein CASSNGQRTYEQYF. The V gene is TRBV7-8, the J gene TRBJ2-7; D is perhaps TRBD1 (6 bases). The V gene lost 5 bases and the J gene lost 2 bases, with 13 bases spanning the gap. Germline values: CDR1 SGHVS, CDR2 FQNEAQ. This CDR3 has 14 residues.

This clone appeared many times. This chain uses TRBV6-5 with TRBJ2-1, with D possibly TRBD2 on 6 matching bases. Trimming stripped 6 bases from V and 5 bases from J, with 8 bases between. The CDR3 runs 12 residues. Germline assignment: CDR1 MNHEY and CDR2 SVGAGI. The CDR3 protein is CASSRGNNEQFF. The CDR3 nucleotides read TGTGCCAGCAGCCGGGGGAACAATGAGCAGTTCTTC.

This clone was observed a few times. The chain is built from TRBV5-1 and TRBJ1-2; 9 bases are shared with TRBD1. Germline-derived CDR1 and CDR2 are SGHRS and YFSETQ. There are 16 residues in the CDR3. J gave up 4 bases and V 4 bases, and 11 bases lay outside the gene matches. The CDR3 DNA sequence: TGCGCCAGCAGCGCCCTACCCGGGACAGGGAGCTATGGCTACACCTTC. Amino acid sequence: CASSALPGTGSYGYTF.

In DNA, the CDR3 is TGTGCCAGCAGCTCGCCTGGGGGGGAGCAGTACTTC. Its protein product is CASSSPGGEQYF. The V call is TRBV5-4, the J call TRBJ2-7, with D maybe TRBD2 (6 bases). The ends were cut back, 3 bases at V and 7 bases at J, with 11 bases in the middle. The V gene's germline CDR1 is SGHNT and CDR2 YYREEE (reference sequence). CDR3 length: 12 amino acids.

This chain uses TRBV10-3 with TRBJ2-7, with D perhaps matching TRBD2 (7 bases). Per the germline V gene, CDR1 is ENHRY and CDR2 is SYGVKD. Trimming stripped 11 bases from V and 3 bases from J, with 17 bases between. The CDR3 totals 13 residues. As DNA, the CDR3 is TGTGCCGGGGGGGGCGGACAGCACTACGAGCAGTACTTC. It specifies CAGGGGQHYEQYF.

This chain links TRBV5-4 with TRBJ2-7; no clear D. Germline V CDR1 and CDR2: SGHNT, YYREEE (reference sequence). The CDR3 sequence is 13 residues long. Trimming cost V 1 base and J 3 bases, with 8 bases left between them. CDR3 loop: CASSLSPDYEQYF. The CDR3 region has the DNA TGTGCCAGCAGCTTGTCACCAGACTACGAGCAGTACTTC.

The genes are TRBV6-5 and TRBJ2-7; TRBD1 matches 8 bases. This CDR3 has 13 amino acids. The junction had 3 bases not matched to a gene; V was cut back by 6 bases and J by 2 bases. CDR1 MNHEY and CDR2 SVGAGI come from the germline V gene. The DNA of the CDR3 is TGTGCCAGCAGACGGGGACAGGCCTACGAGCAGTACTTC. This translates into CASRRGQAYEQYF.

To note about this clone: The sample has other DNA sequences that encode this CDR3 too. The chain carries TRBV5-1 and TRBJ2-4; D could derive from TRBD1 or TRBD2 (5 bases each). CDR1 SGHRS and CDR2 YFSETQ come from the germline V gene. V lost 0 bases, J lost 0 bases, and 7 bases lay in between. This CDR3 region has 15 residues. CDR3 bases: TGCGCCAGCAGCTTGGGAGGGGTAGCCAAAAACATTCAGTACTTC. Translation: CASSLGGVAKNIQYF.

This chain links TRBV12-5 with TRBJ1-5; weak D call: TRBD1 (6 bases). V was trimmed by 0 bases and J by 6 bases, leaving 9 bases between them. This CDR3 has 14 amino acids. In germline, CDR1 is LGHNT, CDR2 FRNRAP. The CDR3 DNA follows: TGTGCTAGTGGTTTGGTACTACAGGGTCAGCCCCAGCATTTT. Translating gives CASGLVLQGQPQHF.

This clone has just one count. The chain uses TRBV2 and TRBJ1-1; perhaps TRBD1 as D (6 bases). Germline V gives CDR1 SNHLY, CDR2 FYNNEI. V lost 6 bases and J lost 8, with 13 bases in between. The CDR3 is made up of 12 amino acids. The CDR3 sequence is CASRVDRSEAFF. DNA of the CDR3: TGTGCCAGCAGAGTCGACAGGTCCGAAGCTTTCTTT. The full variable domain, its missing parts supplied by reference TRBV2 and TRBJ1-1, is EPEVTQTPSHQVTQMGQEVILRCVPISNHLYFYWYRQILGQKVEFLVSFYNNEISEKSEIFDDQFSVERPDGSNFTLKIRSTKLEDSAMYFCASRVDRSEAFFGQGTRLTVV.

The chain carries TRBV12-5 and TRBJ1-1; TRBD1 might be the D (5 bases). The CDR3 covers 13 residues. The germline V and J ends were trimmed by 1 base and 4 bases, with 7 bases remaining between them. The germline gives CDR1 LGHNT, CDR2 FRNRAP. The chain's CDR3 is CASGLGGPTEAFF. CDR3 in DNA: TGTGCTAGTGGTTTGGGGGGACCCACTGAAGCTTTCTTT.

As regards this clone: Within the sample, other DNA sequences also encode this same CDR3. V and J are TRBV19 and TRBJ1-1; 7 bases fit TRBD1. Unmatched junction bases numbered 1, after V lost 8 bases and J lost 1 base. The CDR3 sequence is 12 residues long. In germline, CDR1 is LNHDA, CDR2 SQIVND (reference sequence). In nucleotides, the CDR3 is TGTGCCAGTCGGGACAGGAACACTGAAGCTTTCTTT. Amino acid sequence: CASRDRNTEAFF. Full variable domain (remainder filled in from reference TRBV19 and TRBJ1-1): DGGITQSPKYLFRKEGQNVTLSCEQNLNHDAMYWYRQDPGQGLRLIYYSQIVNDFQKGDIAEGYSVSREKKESFPLTVTSAQKNPTAFYLCASRDRNTEAFFGQGTRLTVV.

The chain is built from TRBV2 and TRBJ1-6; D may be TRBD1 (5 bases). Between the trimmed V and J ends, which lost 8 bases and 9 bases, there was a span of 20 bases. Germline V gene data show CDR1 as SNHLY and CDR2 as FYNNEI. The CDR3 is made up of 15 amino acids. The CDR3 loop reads CASVYSRADSSPLHF. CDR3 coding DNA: TGTGCCAGCGTATACTCCAGGGCTGATAGTTCACCCCTCCACTTT.